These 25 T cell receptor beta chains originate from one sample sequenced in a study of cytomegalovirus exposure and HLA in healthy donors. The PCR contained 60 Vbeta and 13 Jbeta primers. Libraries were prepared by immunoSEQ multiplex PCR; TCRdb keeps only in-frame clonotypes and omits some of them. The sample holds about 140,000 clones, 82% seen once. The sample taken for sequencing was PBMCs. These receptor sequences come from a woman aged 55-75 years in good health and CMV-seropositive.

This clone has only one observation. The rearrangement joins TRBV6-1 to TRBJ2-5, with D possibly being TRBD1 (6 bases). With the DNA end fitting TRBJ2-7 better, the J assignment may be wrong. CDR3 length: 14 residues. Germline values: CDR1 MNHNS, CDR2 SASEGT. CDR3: CASRRTETMYEQYF. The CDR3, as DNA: TGTGCCAGCAGGAGGACAGAGACCATGTACGAGCAGTACTTC.

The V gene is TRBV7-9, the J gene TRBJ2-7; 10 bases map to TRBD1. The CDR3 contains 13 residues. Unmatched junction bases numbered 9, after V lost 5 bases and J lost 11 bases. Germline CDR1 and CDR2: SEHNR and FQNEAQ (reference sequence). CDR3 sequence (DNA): TGTGCCAGCAGCGAAAAAATGACAGGGGGCAAGTACTTC. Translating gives CASSEKMTGGKYF.

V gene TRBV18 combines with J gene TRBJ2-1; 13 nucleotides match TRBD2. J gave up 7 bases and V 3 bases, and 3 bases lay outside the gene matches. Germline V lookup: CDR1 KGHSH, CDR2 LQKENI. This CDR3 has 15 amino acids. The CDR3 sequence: CASSPGLAGVNEQFF. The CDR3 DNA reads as TGTGCCAGCTCACCTGGACTAGCGGGAGTTAATGAGCAGTTCTTC.

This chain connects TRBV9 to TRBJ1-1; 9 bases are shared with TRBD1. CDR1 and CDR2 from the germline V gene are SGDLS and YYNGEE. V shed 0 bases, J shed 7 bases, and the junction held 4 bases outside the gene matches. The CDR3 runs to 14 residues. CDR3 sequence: CASSVEGQGNEAFF. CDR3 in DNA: TGTGCCAGCAGCGTAGAGGGACAGGGCAATGAAGCTTTCTTT.

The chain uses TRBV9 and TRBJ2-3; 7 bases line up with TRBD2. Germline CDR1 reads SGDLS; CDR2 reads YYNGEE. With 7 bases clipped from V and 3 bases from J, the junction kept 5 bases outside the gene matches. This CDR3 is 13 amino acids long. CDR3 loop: CASSPGGTDTQYF. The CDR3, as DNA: TGTGCCAGCTCCCCGGGGGGAACAGATACGCAGTATTTT.

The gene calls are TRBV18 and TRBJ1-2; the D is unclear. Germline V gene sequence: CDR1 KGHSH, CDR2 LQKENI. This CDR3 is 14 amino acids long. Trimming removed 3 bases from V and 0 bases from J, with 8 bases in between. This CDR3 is CASSPVPTNYGYTF. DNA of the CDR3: TGTGCCAGCTCACCCGTCCCTACTAACTATGGCTACACCTTC.

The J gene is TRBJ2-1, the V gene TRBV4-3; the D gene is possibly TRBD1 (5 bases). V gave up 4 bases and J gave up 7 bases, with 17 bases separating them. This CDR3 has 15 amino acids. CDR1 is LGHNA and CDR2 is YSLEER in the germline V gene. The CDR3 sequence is CASSRAGLDSNEQFF. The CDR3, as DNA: TGCGCCAGCAGCCGAGCAGGGTTAGATTCGAATGAGCAGTTCTTC.

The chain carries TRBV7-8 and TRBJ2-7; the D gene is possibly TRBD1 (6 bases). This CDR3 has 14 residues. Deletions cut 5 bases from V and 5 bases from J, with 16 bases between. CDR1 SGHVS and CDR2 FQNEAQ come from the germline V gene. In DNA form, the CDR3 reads TGTGCCAGCAGCCTCCCTCAGGGGCAGAACGAGCAGTACTTC. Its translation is CASSLPQGQNEQYF.

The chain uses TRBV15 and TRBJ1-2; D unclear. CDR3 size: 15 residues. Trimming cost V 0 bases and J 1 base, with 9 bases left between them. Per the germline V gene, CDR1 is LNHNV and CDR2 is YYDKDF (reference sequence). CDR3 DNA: TGTGCCACCAGCAGAGAGGCAGGAAATAACTATGGCTACACCTTC. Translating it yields CATSREAGNNYGYTF.

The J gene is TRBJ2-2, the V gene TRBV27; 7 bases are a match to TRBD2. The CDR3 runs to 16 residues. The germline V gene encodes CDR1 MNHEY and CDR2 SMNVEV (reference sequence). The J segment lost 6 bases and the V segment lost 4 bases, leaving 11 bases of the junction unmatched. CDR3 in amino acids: CASSSLGRVTSGELFF. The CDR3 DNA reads TGTGCCAGCAGTTCCCTTGGGAGGGTTACGTCCGGGGAGCTGTTTTTT.

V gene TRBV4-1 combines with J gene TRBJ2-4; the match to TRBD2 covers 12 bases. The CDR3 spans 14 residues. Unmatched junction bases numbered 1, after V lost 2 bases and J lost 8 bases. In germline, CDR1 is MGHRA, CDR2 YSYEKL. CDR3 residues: CASSQLAGGDIQYF. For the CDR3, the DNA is TGCGCCAGCAGCCAACTAGCGGGGGGGGACATTCAGTACTTC.

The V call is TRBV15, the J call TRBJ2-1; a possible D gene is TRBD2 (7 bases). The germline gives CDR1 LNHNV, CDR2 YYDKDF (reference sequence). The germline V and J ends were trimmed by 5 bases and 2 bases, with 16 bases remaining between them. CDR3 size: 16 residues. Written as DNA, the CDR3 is TGTGCCACCAGCGGGGGCGGGGGCATCCCCTACAATGAGCAGTTCTTC. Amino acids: CATSGGGGIPYNEQFF.

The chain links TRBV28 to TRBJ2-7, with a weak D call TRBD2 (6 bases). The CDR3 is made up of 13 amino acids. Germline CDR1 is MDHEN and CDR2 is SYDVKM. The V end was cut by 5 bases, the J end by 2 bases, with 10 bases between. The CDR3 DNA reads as TGTGCCAGCAGTACGACGGGAGCCTACGAGCAGTACTTC. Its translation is CASSTTGAYEQYF.

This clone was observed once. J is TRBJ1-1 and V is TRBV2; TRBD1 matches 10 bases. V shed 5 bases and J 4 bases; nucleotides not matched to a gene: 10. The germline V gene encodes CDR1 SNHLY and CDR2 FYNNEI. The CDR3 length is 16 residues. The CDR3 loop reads CASSRYKGQGSTEAFF. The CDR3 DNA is TGTGCCAGCAGTCGGTATAAGGGACAGGGGAGCACTGAAGCTTTCTTT.

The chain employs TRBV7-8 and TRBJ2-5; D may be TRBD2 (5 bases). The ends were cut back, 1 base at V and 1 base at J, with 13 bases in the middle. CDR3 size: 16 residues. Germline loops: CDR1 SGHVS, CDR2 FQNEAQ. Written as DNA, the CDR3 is TGTGCCAGCAGCTTAGATTCGGGATATGCCCAAGAGACCCAGTACTTC. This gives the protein CASSLDSGYAQETQYF.

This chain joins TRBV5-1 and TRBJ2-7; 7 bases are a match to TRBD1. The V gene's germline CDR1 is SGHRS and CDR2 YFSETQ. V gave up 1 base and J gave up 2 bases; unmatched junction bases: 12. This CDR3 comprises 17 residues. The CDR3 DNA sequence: TGCGCCAGCAGCTTGTGGAGTGTGGGGCAGGGGGCCTACGAGCAGTACTTC. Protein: CASSLWSVGQGAYEQYF.

The chain's CDR3 is CASSSYRGISYEQYF. The DNA of the CDR3 is TGTGCCAGCAGTTCCTATCGAGGTATCTCCTACGAGCAGTACTTC. The chain combines TRBV28 with TRBJ2-7; D gene unclear. Germline loops: CDR1 MDHEN, CDR2 SYDVKM. The ends were cut back, 4 bases at V and 0 bases at J, with 13 bases in the middle. CDR3 length: 15 amino acids.

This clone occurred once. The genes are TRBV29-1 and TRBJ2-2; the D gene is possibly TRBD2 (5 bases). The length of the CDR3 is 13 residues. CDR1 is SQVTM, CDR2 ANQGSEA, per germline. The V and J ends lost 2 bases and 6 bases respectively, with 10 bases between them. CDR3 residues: CSVESGPAGELFF. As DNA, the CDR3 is TGCAGCGTTGAAAGCGGTCCGGCCGGGGAGCTGTTTTTT.

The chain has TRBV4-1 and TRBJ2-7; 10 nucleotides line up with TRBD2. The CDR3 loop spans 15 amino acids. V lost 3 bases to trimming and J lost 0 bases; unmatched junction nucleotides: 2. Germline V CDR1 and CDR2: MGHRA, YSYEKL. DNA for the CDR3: TGCGCCAGCAGCCACCCTAGCGGGGGCTCCTACGAGCAGTACTTC. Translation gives CASSHPSGGSYEQYF.

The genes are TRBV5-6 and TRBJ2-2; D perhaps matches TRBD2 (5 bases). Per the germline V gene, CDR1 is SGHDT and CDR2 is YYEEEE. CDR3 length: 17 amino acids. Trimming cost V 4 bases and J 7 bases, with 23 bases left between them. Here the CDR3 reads CASSPGMADRRGGELFF. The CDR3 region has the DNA TGTGCCAGCAGCCCGGGGATGGCGGACCGCCGGGGCGGGGAGCTGTTTTTT.

CDR3 sequence reads: CASSLGWDTQYF. CDR3 nucleotides: TGTGCCAGCAGCCTAGGTTGGGATACGCAGTATTTT. J is TRBJ2-3 and V is TRBV28; D gene uncertain. V lost 6 bases, J lost 6 bases, and 10 bases lay in between. Germline values: CDR1 MDHEN, CDR2 SYDVKM. This CDR3 has 12 residues.

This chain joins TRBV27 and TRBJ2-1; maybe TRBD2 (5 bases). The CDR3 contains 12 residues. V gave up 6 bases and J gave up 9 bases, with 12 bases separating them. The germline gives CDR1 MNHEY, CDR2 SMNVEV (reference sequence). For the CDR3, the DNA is TGTGCCAGCAGCCGTAGCGTGAGTGAGCAGTTCTTC. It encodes CASSRSVSEQFF.

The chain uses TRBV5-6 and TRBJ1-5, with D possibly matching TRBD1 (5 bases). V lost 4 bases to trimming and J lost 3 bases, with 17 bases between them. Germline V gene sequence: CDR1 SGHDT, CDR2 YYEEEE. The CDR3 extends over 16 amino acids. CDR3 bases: TGTGCCAGCAGCGGAAGCGGGGGGGGACTCAATCAGCCCCAGCATTTT. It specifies CASSGSGGGLNQPQHF.

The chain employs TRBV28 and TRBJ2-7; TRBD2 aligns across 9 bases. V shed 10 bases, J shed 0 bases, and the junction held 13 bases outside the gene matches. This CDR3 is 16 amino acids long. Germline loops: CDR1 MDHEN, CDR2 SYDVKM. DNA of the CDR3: TGTGCCACCCTACTAGCGGGCTCTTTTAGCTCCTACGAGCAGTACTTC. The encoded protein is CATLLAGSFSSYEQYF.

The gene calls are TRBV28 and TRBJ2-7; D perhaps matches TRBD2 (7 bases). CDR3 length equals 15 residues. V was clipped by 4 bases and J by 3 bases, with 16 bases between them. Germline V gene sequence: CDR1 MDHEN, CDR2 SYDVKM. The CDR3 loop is CASSSSGTSRYEQYF. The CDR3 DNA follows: TGTGCCAGCAGTTCGAGCGGGACAAGTCGCTACGAGCAGTACTTC.